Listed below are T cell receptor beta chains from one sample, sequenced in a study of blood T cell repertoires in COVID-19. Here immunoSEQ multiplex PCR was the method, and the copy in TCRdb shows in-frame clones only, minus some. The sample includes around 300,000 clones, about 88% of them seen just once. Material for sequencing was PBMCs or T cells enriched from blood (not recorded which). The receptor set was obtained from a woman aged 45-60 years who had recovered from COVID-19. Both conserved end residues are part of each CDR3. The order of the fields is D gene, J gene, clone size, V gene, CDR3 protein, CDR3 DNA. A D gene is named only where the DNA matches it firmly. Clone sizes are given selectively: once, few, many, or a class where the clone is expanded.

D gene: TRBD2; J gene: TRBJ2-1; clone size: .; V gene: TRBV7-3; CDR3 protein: CASSLIGGSSYNEQFF; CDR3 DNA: TGTGCCAGCAGCTTAATCGGCGGGAGCTCCTACAATGAGCAGTTCTTC
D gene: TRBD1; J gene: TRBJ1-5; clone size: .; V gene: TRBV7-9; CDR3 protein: CASSPGQGGSNQPQHF; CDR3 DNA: TGTGCCAGCAGCCCAGGACAGGGTGGTAGCAATCAGCCCCAGCATTTT
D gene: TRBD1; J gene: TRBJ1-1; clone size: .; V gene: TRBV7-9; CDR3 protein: CASSLAPGGHSTGTEAFF; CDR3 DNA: TGTGCCAGCAGCTTAGCGCCAGGGGGCCATTCCACGGGGACTGAAGCTTTCTTT
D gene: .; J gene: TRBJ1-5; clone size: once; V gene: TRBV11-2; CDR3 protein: CASSPGGPGDQPQHF; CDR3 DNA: TGTGCCAGCAGCCCGGGGGGGCCAGGGGATCAGCCCCAGCATTTT
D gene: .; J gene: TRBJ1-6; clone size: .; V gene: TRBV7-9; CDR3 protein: CASSSSGTYNSPLHF; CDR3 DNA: TGTGCCAGCAGCTCATCGGGTACCTATAATTCACCCCTCCACTTT
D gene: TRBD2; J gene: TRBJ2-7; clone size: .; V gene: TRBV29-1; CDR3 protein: CSVYPDGEGYEQYF; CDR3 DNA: TGCAGCGTTTATCCGGACGGGGAGGGGTACGAGCAGTACTTC
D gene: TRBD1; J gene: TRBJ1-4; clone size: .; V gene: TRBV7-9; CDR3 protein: CASSPGQTATNEKLFF; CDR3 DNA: TGTGCCAGCAGCCCGGGACAGACTGCAACTAATGAAAAACTGTTTTTT
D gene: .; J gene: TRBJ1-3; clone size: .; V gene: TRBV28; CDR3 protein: CASSLAGTSSGNTIYF; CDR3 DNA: TGTGCCAGCAGTTTAGCAGGTACTAGCTCTGGAAACACCATATATTTT
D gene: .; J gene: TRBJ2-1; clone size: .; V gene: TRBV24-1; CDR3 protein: CASGEGGSDEQFF; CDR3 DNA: TGTGCCTCGGGGGAGGGGGGATCCGATGAGCAGTTCTTC
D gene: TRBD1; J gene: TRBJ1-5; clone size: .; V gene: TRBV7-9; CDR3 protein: CASSNGQGSNQPQHF; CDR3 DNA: TGTGCCAGCAGCAACGGACAGGGGAGCAATCAGCCCCAGCATTTT
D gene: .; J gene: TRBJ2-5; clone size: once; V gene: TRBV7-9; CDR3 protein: CASSLTIITEKETQYF; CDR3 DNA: TGTGCCAGCAGCTTAACGATCATAACAGAAAAAGAGACCCAGTACTTC
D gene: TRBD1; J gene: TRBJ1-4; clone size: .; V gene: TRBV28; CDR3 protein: CASRPKEGAREKLFF; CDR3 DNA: TGTGCCAGCAGACCCAAGGAGGGGGCAAGGGAAAAACTGTTTTTT
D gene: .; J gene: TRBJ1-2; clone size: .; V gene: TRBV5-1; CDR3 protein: CASSTDSYGYTF; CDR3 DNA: TGCGCCAGCAGCACGGACAGCTATGGCTACACCTTC
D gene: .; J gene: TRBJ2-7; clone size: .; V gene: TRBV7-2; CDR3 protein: CASSLALIGSSYEQYF; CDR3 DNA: TGTGCCAGCAGCTTAGCTTTGATCGGGAGCTCCTACGAGCAGTACTTC
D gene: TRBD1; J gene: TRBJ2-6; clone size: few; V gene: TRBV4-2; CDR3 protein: CASSQEPGGAGANVLTF; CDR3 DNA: TGTGCCAGCAGCCAAGAACCAGGGGGCGCTGGGGCCAACGTCCTGACTTTC
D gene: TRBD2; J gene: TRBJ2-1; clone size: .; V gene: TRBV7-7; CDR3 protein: CASSLIRTELAGYGDEQFF; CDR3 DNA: TGTGCTAGCAGCTTAATAAGGACAGAACTAGCGGGCTACGGGGATGAGCAGTTCTTC
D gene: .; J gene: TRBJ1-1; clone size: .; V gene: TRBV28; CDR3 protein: CASSLFGGRTHMNTEAFF; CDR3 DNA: TGTGCCAGCAGTTTGTTTGGGGGCAGGACCCACATGAACACTGAAGCTTTCTTT
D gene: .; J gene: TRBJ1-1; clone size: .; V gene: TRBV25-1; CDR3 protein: CASSEVGDTEAFF; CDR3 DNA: TGTGCCAGCAGTGAGGTAGGGGACACTGAAGCTTTCTTT
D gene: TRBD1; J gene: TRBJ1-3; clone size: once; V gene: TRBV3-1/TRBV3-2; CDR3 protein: CASSQVQGPGNTIYF; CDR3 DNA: TGTGCCAGCAGCCAGGTACAGGGGCCGGGAAACACCATATATTTT
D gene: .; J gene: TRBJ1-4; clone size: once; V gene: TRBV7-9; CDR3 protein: CASSPREKLFF; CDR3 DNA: TGTGCCAGCAGCCCTCGTGAAAAACTGTTTTTT
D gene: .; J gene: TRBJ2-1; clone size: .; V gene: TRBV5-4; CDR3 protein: CASSSQDWTEQFF; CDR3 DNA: TGTGCCAGCAGCTCCCAGGACTGGACGGAGCAGTTCTTC
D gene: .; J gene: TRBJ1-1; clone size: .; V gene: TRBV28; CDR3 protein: CASTSNTEAFF; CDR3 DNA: TGTGCCAGCACCTCGAACACTGAAGCTTTCTTT
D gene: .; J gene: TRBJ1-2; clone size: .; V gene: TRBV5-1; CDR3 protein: CASSQGNYGYTF; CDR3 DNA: TGCGCCAGCAGCCAGGGGAACTATGGCTACACCTTC
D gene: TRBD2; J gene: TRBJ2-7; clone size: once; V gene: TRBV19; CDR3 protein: CASSPGGYEQYF; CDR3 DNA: TGTGCCAGTAGTCCGGGGGGCTACGAGCAGTACTTC
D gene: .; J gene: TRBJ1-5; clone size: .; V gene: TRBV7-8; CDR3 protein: CASSLGGWGGNQPQHF; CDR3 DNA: TGTGCCAGCAGCTTAGGAGGTTGGGGAGGCAATCAGCCCCAGCATTTT
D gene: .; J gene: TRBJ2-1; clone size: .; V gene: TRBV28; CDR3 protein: CASNSGYNEQFF; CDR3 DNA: TGTGCCAGCAATAGCGGATACAATGAGCAGTTCTTC
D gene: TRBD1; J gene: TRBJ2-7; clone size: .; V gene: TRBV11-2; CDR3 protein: CASSLEARTGVYEQYF; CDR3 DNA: TGTGCCAGCAGCTTAGAAGCGCGGACAGGAGTCTACGAGCAGTACTTC
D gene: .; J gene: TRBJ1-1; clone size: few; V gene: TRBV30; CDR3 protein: CAWSWGGSEAFF; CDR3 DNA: TGTGCCTGGAGCTGGGGGGGCTCTGAAGCTTTCTTT
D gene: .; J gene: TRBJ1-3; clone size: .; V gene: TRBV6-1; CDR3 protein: CASSEGIYSGNTIYF; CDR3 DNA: TGTGCCAGCAGTGAAGGTATCTACTCTGGAAACACCATATATTTT
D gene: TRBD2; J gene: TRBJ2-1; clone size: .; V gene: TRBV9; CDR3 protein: CASSVGERDYNEQFF; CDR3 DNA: TGTGCCAGCAGCGTAGGGGAGCGGGACTACAATGAGCAGTTCTTC
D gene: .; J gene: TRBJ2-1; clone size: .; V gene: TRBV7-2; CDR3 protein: CDHTPGTPCYNEQFF; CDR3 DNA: TGTGACCACACTCCCGGGACACCCTGTTACAATGAGCAGTTCTTC
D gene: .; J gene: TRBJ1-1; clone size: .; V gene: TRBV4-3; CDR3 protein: CASSQVGRGNTEAFF; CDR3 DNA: TGCGCCAGCAGCCAAGTCGGGAGGGGGAACACTGAAGCTTTCTTT
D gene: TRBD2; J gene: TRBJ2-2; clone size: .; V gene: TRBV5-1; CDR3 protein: CASSLVLAGADTGELFF; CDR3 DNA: TGCGCCAGCAGCTTGGTGCTAGCGGGAGCGGACACCGGGGAGCTGTTTTTT
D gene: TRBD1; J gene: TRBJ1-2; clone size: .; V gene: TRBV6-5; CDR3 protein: CATGRGQGDYTF; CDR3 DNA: TGTGCCACGGGCAGGGGGCAGGGCGACTACACCTTC
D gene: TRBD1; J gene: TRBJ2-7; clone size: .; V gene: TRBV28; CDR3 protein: CASSLGTDDEQYF; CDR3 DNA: TGTGCCAGCAGTTTAGGGACAGACGACGAGCAGTACTTC
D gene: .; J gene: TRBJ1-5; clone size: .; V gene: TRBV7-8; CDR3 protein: CASSLDFKGPLNQPQHF; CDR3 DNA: TGTGCCAGCAGCTTAGATTTTAAGGGGCCGCTCAATCAGCCCCAGCATTTT
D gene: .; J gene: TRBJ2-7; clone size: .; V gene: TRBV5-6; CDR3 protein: CASSLGRYEQYF; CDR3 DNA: TGTGCCAGCAGCTTGGGCAGATACGAGCAGTACTTC